This TCR beta chain was profiled in a study of cytomegalovirus exposure and HLA in healthy donors. Across the whole study: Unique TCRs numbering around 85 million, obtained from HLA-typed donors, made up an early data release. Whole-study results and caveats: CMV antigen specificity was confirmed in vitro for a few CMV-associated chains. There were reportedly fewer N-insertions in an Asian-associated ancestry cluster than the approximately 670-donor mean, in a later analysis.

V lost 4 bases and J lost 1, with 10 bases in between. This CDR3 spans 14 amino acids. Germline assignment: CDR1 SEHNR and CDR2 FQNEAQ (reference sequence). 13 Jbeta primers and 60 Vbeta primers were used for the PCR. Measured with immunoSEQ multiplex PCR; TCRdb has only the in-frame clones, and not every one. The sample lists roughly 120,000 clones; about 81% were seen once. About this clone: Its antigen is currently unknown.

The TCR sequence derives from a woman aged 30 to 39 in good health and CMV-seronegative. Sequencing was carried out using PBMCs. The chain is built from TRBV7-9 and TRBJ1-1; weak D call: TRBD1 (5 bases). The CDR3 nucleotides read TGTGCCAGCAGCTCCACGGGGGGGAACACTGAAGCTTTCTTT. Protein: CASSSTGGNTEAFF.